A single sample is the source of the 24 T cell receptor beta chains below, sequenced in a study of shared clonotypes between healthy human individuals. Produced via immunoSEQ multiplex PCR; TCRdb's table is partial and in-frame only. This table holds 850,000 to 1,200,000 clones, 75% found once. The sequencing input was memory CD4+ T cells sorted from blood. As to subset: CD45RA-negative fraction. These receptors originate from a man younger than 30 in good health.

In its sample, this clone was seen many times. This sample includes further DNA sequences coding for the same CDR3. The rearrangement links TRBV4-1 to TRBJ1-2; maybe TRBD1 (5 bases). The CDR3 loop spans 15 amino acids. Germline V CDR1 and CDR2: MGHRA, YSYEKL. The germline V and J ends were trimmed by 0 bases and 4 bases, with 12 bases remaining between them. The CDR3 reads CASSQDSQGVYGYTF. In DNA form, the CDR3 reads TGCGCCAGCAGCCAAGATAGTCAGGGCGTCTATGGCTACACCTTC.

The sample holds a few counts of this clone. The sample carries other DNA sequences with the same CDR3. This chain uses TRBV5-1 with TRBJ1-2, with D unclear. The germline V gene encodes CDR1 SGHRS and CDR2 YFSETQ. The CDR3 extends over 12 amino acids. Deletions cut 2 bases from V and 4 bases from J, with 6 bases between. The CDR3 nucleotides are TGCGCCAGCAGCTTAGACGTCTATGGCTACACCTTC. Its protein product is CASSLDVYGYTF.

The rearrangement joins TRBV6-5 to TRBJ1-1; D possibly corresponds to TRBD1 (5 bases). CDR3 length: 13 residues. Germline lookup yields CDR1 MNHEY and CDR2 SVGAGI. Trimming pared 2 bases from V and 6 bases from J, leaving 10 bases between. The CDR3 nucleotides are TGTGCCAGCAGTTACAGGGGATTCCCTGAAGCTTTCTTT. It specifies CASSYRGFPEAFF.

The chain carries TRBV29-1 and TRBJ2-1; 14 nucleotides line up with TRBD2. With 2 bases clipped from V and 10 bases from J, the junction kept 7 bases outside the gene matches. This CDR3 contains 15 residues. From germline, CDR1 is SQVTM and CDR2 ANQGSEA. CDR3 in DNA: TGCAGCGTTGAAAGGGGACTAGCGGGAGTATACGAGCAGTTCTTC. This encodes CSVERGLAGVYEQFF.

This chain uses TRBV11-2 with TRBJ2-1; a possible D gene is TRBD1 (6 bases). Deletions cut 0 bases from V and 10 bases from J, with 13 bases between. CDR1 and CDR2 from the germline V gene are SGHAT and FQNNGV. This CDR3 comprises 14 residues. The CDR3 is CASSLETGKGEQFF. CDR3 in DNA: TGTGCCAGCAGCTTAGAAACAGGGAAGGGGGAGCAGTTCTTC.

The chain couples TRBV9 to TRBJ2-1; 10 bases map to TRBD2. This CDR3 has 14 residues. The V segment lost 7 bases and the J segment 7 bases; nucleotides outside the gene matches: 8. Germline CDR1 and CDR2: SGDLS and YYNGEE. CDR3 bases: TGTGCCAGCTGCGAGCGGGAGGGCCAAAATGAGCAGTTCTTC. Amino acid sequence: CASCEREGQNEQFF.

V usage is TRBV30 and J usage is TRBJ2-6; tentative D call: TRBD2 (5 bases). V dropped 5 bases and J dropped 0 bases, with 8 bases sitting between them. CDR3 length: 14 amino acids. Germline values: CDR1 GTSNPN, CDR2 SVGIG (reference sequence). The CDR3 DNA reads as TGTGCCTGGCGGACTTTCTCTGGGGCCAACGTCCTGACTTTC. Its protein is CAWRTFSGANVLTF.

This clone was observed a single time. V usage is TRBV6-5 and J usage is TRBJ2-2, with a tentative D call TRBD1 (6 bases). Trimming shortened V by 6 bases and J by 8 bases, and 19 bases separated the two germline ends. Germline lookup yields CDR1 MNHEY and CDR2 SVGAGI. The CDR3 extends over 15 amino acids. This CDR3 is CASSYRDKPPGELFF. In DNA, the CDR3 is TGTGCCAGCAGCTACCGGGACAAGCCGCCGGGGGAGCTGTTTTTT.

As concerns this clone: This specimen includes other DNA sequences encoding the same CDR3. The chain uses TRBV5-1 and TRBJ2-7; either TRBD1 or TRBD2 may supply D (5 bases each). Trimming took off 4 bases at V and 2 bases at J, with 10 bases between the two ends. The CDR3 is 13 amino acids. Germline V gene sequence: CDR1 SGHRS, CDR2 YFSETQ. The CDR3 loop is CASSTGTPYEQYF. CDR3 nucleotides: TGCGCCAGCAGCACGGGGACCCCCTACGAGCAGTACTTC.

The rearrangement joins TRBV11-3 to TRBJ2-3, with D tentatively TRBD2 (6 bases). The germline V and J ends were trimmed by 3 bases and 10 bases, with 11 bases remaining between them. Germline V gene lookup returns CDR1 SGHNT and CDR2 YENEEA. CDR3 length: 12 residues. CDR3 nucleotides: TGTGCCAGCAGCTTCATTTCGGGGGCGCAGTATTTT. It encodes CASSFISGAQYF.

The chain uses TRBV6-1 and TRBJ2-7, with no clear D. Germline V CDR1 and CDR2: MNHNS, SASEGT. This CDR3 contains 10 residues. V lost 7 bases and J lost 3, with 4 bases in between. The CDR3 is CASKYYEQYF. The CDR3 bases are TGTGCCAGCAAGTACTACGAGCAGTACTTC.

The rearrangement links TRBV7-9 to TRBJ2-2; no clear D gene. CDR1 and CDR2 (germline): SEHNR, FQNEAQ (reference sequence). Trimming left V 5 bases short and J 3 bases short, with 10 bases between. The CDR3 is 14 residues long. Here the CDR3 DNA reads TGTGCCAGCAGCCCAAGACCAGACACCGGGGAGCTGTTTTTT. The encoded protein is CASSPRPDTGELFF.

V and J are TRBV2 and TRBJ2-5; 9 nucleotides line up with TRBD2. The CDR3 extends over 15 amino acids. V was clipped by 3 bases and J by 5 bases; unmatched bases: 7. Germline loops: CDR1 SNHLY, CDR2 FYNNEI. The DNA of the CDR3 is TGTGCCAGCAGTGATGCCGCGGGGGGGCGCGAGACCCAGTACTTC. Protein: CASSDAAGGRETQYF.

The chain uses TRBV28 and TRBJ2-7; TRBD2 matches at 9 bases. V shed 4 bases, J shed 1 base, and the junction held 5 bases outside the gene matches. From germline, CDR1 is MDHEN and CDR2 SYDVKM. The CDR3 is 15 amino acids. The CDR3 DNA follows: TGTGCCAGCAGTTCCCCGACTAGCGGATCCTACGAGCAGTACTTC. Its translation: CASSSPTSGSYEQYF.

V is TRBV10-1 and J is TRBJ2-5, with 9 bases aligning to TRBD2. CDR3 length: 17 amino acids. CDR1 and CDR2 from the germline V gene are WNHNN and SYGVQD (reference sequence). Germline trimming cut 2 bases from V and 4 bases from J; bases unmatched to any gene: 11. The CDR3 DNA is TGCGCCAGCAGTGAGGGCTCCGGGACTAGCCGACGAGAGACCCAGTACTTC. Amino acid sequence: CASSEGSGTSRRETQYF.

With regard to this clone: Other DNA sequences in this specimen translate into the identical CDR3. The J gene is TRBJ2-7, the V gene TRBV20-1, with D maybe TRBD1 (6 bases). This CDR3 is 11 amino acids long. The germline V gene encodes CDR1 DFQATT and CDR2 SNEGSKA (reference sequence). Trimming pared 3 bases from V and 5 bases from J, leaving 8 bases between. The CDR3 DNA sequence: TGCAGTGCTAGGACAGGAAACGAGCAGTACTTC. Its translation is CSARTGNEQYF.

This chain links TRBV7-2 with TRBJ2-7, with 8 nucleotides matching TRBD1. J gave up 2 bases and V 5 bases, and 2 bases lay outside the gene matches. CDR1 and CDR2 (germline): SGHTA, FQGNSA. The CDR3 totals 13 residues. The CDR3, as DNA: TGTGCCAGCAGCCCGGACAGGGCCTACGAGCAGTACTTC. Translating gives CASSPDRAYEQYF.

This rearrangement joins TRBV23-1 to TRBJ2-7; TRBD1 agrees at 10 bases. TRBV23-1 is classed as an ORF, of uncertain function. This CDR3 has 14 residues. V lost 7 bases to trimming and J lost 1 base; unmatched junction nucleotides: 4. CDR3 sequence (DNA): TGCGCCAGCACCCCGGGACAGGGGTCCTACGAGCAGTACTTC. Translation: CASTPGQGSYEQYF.

This chain uses TRBV7-2 with TRBJ2-7; D is undetermined. Germline CDR1 SGHTA, CDR2 FQGNSA. Deletions cut 1 base from V and 0 bases from J, with 4 bases between. The CDR3 consists of 13 residues. DNA for the CDR3: TGTGCCAGCAGCTTAGGTTTCTCCTACGAGCAGTACTTC. This gives the protein CASSLGFSYEQYF.

This clone showed up just once. The chain carries TRBV19 and TRBJ1-4; TRBD1 agrees at 11 bases. Germline CDR1 is LNHDA and CDR2 is SQIVND (reference sequence). The CDR3 consists of 15 residues. The J segment lost 7 bases and the V segment lost 7 bases, leaving 8 bases of the junction unmatched. This chain's CDR3 is CASNGQGAGGEKLFF. CDR3 bases: TGTGCCAGTAACGGACAGGGGGCAGGCGGTGAAAAACTGTTTTTT. The whole variable domain, filled in from reference TRBV19 and TRBJ1-4, reads DGGITQSPKYLFRKEGQNVTLSCEQNLNHDAMYWYRQDPGQGLRLIYYSQIVNDFQKGDIAEGYSVSREKKESFPLTVTSAQKNPTAFYLCASNGQGAGGEKLFFGSGTQLSVL.

The chain couples TRBV9 to TRBJ2-3; the match to TRBD1 covers 9 bases. The germline CDR1 and CDR2 sequences are SGDLS and YYNGEE. The junction had 3 bases not matched to a gene; V was cut back by 1 base and J by 0 bases. The CDR3 consists of 16 residues. Here the CDR3 DNA reads TGTGCCAGCAGCGTATCACAGGGGGCGAGCACAGATACGCAGTATTTT. It encodes CASSVSQGASTDTQYF.

This clone was detected only a few times. This rearrangement joins TRBV6-1 to TRBJ2-5; 7 nucleotides agree with TRBD1. Germline trimming cut 5 bases from V and 6 bases from J; bases unmatched to any gene: 12. CDR3 size: 15 residues. Germline V lookup: CDR1 MNHNS, CDR2 SASEGT. DNA for the CDR3: TGTGCCAGCAGTAAGGAGGACAGGTCCGGGAAGACCCAGTACTTC. As protein: CASSKEDRSGKTQYF.

The V gene is TRBV7-3, the J gene TRBJ2-3, with 11 bases identical to TRBD2. V shed 3 bases and J 3 bases; nucleotides not matched to a gene: 2. The germline V gene encodes CDR1 SGHTA and CDR2 FQGTGA. The CDR3 has 15 residues. CDR3 DNA: TGTGCCAGCAGCTTGACTAGCGGGGAGACAGATACGCAGTATTTT. Protein product: CASSLTSGETDTQYF. Together with reference TRBV7-3 and TRBJ2-3, the CDR3 gives the full variable domain: GAGVSQTPSNKVTEKGKYVELRCDPISGHTALYWYRQSLGQGPEFLIYFQGTGAADDSGLPNDRFFAVRPEGSVSTLKIQRTERGDSAVYLCASSLTSGETDTQYFGPGTRLTVL.

In this sample, this clone turned up once. V is TRBV11-3 and J is TRBJ2-3; 9 nucleotides align to TRBD2. This CDR3 is built from 16 residues. From germline, CDR1 is SGHNT and CDR2 YENEEA. The ends lost 1 base at V and 2 bases at J; junction bases unmatched: 4. CDR3 bases: TGTGCCAGCAGCTTAGGCGCTAGCGGGACCACAGATACGCAGTATTTT. This encodes CASSLGASGTTDTQYF.